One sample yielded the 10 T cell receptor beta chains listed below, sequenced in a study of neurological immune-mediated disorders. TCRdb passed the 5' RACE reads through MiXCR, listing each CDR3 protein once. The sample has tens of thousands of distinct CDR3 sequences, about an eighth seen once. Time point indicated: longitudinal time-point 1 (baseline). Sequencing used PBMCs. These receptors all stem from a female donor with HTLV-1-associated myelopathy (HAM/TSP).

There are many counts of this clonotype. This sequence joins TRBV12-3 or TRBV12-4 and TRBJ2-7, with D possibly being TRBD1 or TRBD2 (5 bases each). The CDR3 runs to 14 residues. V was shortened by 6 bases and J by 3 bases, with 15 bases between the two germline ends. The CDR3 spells CASSLGRNYYEQYF. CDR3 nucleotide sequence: TGTGCCAGCAGCCTGGGACGGAACTACTACGAGCAGTACTTC.

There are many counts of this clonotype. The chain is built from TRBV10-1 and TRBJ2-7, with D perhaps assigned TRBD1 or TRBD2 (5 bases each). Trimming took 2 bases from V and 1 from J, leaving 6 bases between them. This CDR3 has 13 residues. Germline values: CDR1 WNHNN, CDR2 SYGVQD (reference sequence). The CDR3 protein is CASSEGGSYEQYF. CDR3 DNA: TGCGCCAGCAGTGAGGGGGGATCCTACGAGCAGTACTTC.

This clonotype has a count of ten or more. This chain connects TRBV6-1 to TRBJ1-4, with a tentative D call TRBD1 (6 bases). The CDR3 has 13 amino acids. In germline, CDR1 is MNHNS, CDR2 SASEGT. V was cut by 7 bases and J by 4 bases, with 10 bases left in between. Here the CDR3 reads CASNGQFNEKLFF. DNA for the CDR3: TGTGCCAGCAACGGACAGTTTAATGAAAAACTGTTTTTT.

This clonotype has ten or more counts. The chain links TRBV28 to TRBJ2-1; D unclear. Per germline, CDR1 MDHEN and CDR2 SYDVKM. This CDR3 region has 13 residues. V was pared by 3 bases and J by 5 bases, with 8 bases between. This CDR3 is CASSFGRDNEQFF. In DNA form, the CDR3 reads TGTGCCAGCAGTTTTGGAAGAGACAATGAGCAGTTCTTC.

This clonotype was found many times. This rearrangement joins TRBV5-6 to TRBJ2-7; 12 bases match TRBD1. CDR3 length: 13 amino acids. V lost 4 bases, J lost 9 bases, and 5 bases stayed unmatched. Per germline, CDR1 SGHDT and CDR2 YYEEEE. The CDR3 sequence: CASSPGTGGRQYF. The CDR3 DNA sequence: TGTGCCAGCAGCCCCGGGACAGGGGGCAGGCAGTACTTC.

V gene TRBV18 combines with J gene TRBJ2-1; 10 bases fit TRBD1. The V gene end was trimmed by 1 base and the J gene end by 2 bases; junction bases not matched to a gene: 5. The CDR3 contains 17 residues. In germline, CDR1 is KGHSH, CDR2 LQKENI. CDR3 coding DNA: TGTGCCAGCTCACCACGTCAGGGACAGGGGCCCTACAATGAGCAGTTCTTC. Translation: CASSPRQGQGPYNEQFF.

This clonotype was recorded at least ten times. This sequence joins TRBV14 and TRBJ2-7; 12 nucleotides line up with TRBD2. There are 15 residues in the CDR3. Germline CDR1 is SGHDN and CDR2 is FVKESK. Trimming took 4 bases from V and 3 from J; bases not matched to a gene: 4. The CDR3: CASSRGLAGGYEQYF. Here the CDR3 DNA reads TGTGCCAGCAGCCGGGGACTAGCGGGTGGCTACGAGCAGTACTTC. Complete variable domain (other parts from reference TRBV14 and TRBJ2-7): EAGVTQFPSHSVIEKGQTVTLRCDPISGHDNLYWYRRVMGKEIKFLLHFVKESKQDESGMPNNRFLAERTGGTYSTLKVQPAELEDSGVYFCASSRGLAGGYEQYFGPGTRLTVT.

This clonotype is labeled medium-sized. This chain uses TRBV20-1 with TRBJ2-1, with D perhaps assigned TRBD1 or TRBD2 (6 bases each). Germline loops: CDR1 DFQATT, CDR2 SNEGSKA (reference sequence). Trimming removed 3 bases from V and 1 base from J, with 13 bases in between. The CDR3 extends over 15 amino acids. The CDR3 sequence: CSARLGGLSYNEQFF. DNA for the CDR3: TGCAGTGCTAGGCTAGGGGGGTTGTCCTACAATGAGCAGTTCTTC.

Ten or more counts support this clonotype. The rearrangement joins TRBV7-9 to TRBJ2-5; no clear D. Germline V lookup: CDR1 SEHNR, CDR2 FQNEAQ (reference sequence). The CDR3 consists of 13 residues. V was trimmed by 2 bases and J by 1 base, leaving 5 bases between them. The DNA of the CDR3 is TGTGCCAGCAGCTTATTACCCCAAGAGACCCAGTACTTC. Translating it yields CASSLLPQETQYF.

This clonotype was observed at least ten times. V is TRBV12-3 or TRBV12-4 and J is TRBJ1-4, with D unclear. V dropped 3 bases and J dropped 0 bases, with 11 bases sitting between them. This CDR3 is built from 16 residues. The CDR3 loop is CASSFRWGATNEKLFF. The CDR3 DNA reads TGTGCCAGCAGTTTTCGCTGGGGAGCAACTAATGAAAAACTGTTTTTT.